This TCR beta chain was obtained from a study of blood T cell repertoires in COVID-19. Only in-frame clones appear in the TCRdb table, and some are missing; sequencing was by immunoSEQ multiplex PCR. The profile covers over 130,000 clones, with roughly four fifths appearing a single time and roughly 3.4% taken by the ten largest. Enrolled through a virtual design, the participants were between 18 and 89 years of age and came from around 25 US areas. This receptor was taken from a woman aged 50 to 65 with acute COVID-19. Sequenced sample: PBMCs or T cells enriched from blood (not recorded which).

The CDR3 coding sequence is TGTGCCAGCAGTTTATGGCCCGTCGAGCAGTACTTC. Its protein product is CASSLWPVEQYF. The chain joins TRBV12-3 or TRBV12-4 to TRBJ2-7; no clear D gene. This CDR3 has 12 residues. V dropped 2 bases and J dropped 6 bases, with 8 bases sitting between them.